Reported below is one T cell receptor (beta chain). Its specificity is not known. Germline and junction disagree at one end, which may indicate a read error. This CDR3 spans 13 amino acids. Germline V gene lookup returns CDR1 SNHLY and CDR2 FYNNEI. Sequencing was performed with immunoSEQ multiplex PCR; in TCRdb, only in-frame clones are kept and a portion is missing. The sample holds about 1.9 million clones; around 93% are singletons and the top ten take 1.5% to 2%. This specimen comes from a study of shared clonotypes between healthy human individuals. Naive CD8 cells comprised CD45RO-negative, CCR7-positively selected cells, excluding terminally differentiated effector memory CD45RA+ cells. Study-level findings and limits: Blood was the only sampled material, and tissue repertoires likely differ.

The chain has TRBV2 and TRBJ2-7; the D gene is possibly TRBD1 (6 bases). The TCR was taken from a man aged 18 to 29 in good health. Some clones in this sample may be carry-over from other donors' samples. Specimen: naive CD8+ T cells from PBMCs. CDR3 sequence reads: CASSEIVEGDPAF. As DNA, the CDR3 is TGTGCCAGCAGTGAAATCGTTGAGGGGGACCCGGCCTTC.